The 30 T cell receptor beta chains presented below share a single source sample, sequenced in a study of cytomegalovirus exposure and HLA in healthy donors. Vbeta (60) and Jbeta (13) primers were used in the PCR. Clones were read by immunoSEQ multiplex PCR, and TCRdb kept only the in-frame ones, dropping some. Of 140,000 to 150,000 clones in the sample, about three quarters are singletons; the top ten hold approximately 3.8%. Sequenced: PBMCs. Every receptor here comes from a male donor in good health and CMV-seronegative.

The chain combines TRBV4-1 with TRBJ2-7, with 10 bases fitting TRBD2. The CDR3 is 19 residues long. Germline CDR1 MGHRA, CDR2 YSYEKL. Unmatched junction bases numbered 18, after V lost 4 bases and J lost 3 bases. CDR3 sequence: CASSPSSGSSNPRGYEQYF. The CDR3 coding sequence is TGCGCCAGCAGCCCCTCTAGCGGGAGTTCGAACCCCCGTGGCTACGAGCAGTACTTC.

The chain couples TRBV4-2 to TRBJ2-7; TRBD2 agrees at 9 bases. This CDR3 has 13 residues. Germline CDR1 LGHNA, CDR2 YNFKEQ. V gave up 6 bases and J gave up 0 bases; unmatched junction bases: 0. CDR3 nucleotide sequence: TGTGCCAGCAGTAGCGGGAGCTCCTACGAGCAGTACTTC. Translation gives CASSSGSSYEQYF.

The gene calls are TRBV5-1 and TRBJ2-1; D is ambiguous. V lost 3 bases and J lost 9, with 10 bases in between. Germline CDR1 reads SGHRS; CDR2 reads YFSETQ. The CDR3 contains 12 residues. CDR3 loop: CASSWASTEQFF. The DNA for the CDR3 is TGCGCCAGCAGCTGGGCGAGCACTGAGCAGTTCTTC.

This chain connects TRBV27 to TRBJ1-5, with 9 bases matching TRBD1. In germline, CDR1 is MNHEY, CDR2 SMNVEV (reference sequence). The V gene end was trimmed by 4 bases and the J gene end by 6 bases; junction bases not matched to a gene: 4. The CDR3 sequence is 14 residues long. This CDR3 reads CASSYPGQGQPQHF. CDR3 nucleotide sequence: TGTGCCAGCAGTTACCCGGGACAGGGTCAGCCCCAGCATTTT.

The chain carries TRBV15 and TRBJ2-3, with D unresolved. Trimming took off 1 base at V and 0 bases at J, with 11 bases between the two ends. Germline CDR1 LNHNV, CDR2 YYDKDF (reference sequence). The CDR3 is 16 residues long. As DNA, the CDR3 is TGTGCCACCAGCAGAGTGGTAGCCCGAAGCACAGATACGCAGTATTTT. Its protein is CATSRVVARSTDTQYF.

This clone showed up just once. Distinct nucleotide sequences in the sample also encode this CDR3. CDR3 residues: CASSSGQGAVYGYTF. The CDR3 DNA is TGTGCCAGCAGCTCCGGACAGGGGGCAGTCTATGGCTACACCTTC. The chain recombines TRBV5-4 with TRBJ1-2; 11 nucleotides match TRBD1. Germline loops: CDR1 SGHNT, CDR2 YYREEE (reference sequence). The CDR3 loop spans 15 amino acids. Unmatched junction bases numbered 5, after V lost 3 bases and J lost 4 bases. The variable domain in full, with the rest retrieved from reference TRBV5-4 and TRBJ1-2, is ETGVTQSPTHLIKTRGQQVTLRCSSQSGHNTVSWYQQALGQGPQFIFQYYREEENGRGNFPPRFSGLQFPNYSSELNVNALELDDSALYLCASSSGQGAVYGYTFGSGTRLTVV.

The genes are TRBV5-1 and TRBJ2-1; possible D gene TRBD2, 6 bases. Trimming took off 4 bases at V and 0 bases at J, with 14 bases between the two ends. There are 16 residues in the CDR3. The germline V gene has CDR1 SGHRS and CDR2 YFSETQ. The chain's CDR3 is CASSPVTGDSYNEQFF. The DNA of the CDR3 is TGCGCCAGCAGCCCTGTAACGGGAGACTCCTACAATGAGCAGTTCTTC. Filled out from reference TRBV5-1 and TRBJ2-1, the complete variable domain reads KAGVTQTPRYLIKTRGQQVTLSCSPISGHRSVSWYQQTPGQGLQFLFEYFSETQRNKGNFPGRFSGRQFSNSRSEMNVSTLELGDSALYLCASSPVTGDSYNEQFFGPGTRLTVL.

The chain carries TRBV20-1 and TRBJ2-7; D remains ambiguous. The CDR3 covers 11 residues. The V and J ends lost 3 bases and 4 bases respectively, with 7 bases between them. Germline lookup yields CDR1 DFQATT and CDR2 SNEGSKA (reference sequence). The CDR3 loop is CSASSGYEQYF. CDR3 in DNA: TGCAGTGCTAGTTCGGGTTACGAGCAGTACTTC.

V usage is TRBV7-9 and J usage is TRBJ2-1; weak D call: TRBD2 (5 bases). This CDR3 is 15 amino acids long. The germline gives CDR1 SEHNR, CDR2 FQNEAQ (reference sequence). The V and J ends lost 3 bases and 0 bases respectively, with 9 bases between them. The CDR3 region is CASSLVRGSYNEQFF. The CDR3 DNA sequence: TGTGCCAGCAGCTTGGTTCGGGGCTCCTACAATGAGCAGTTCTTC.

This chain connects TRBV15 to TRBJ2-1; 10 bases are a match to TRBD2. Germline lookup yields CDR1 LNHNV and CDR2 YYDKDF (reference sequence). Unmatched junction bases numbered 9, after V lost 0 bases and J lost 7 bases. CDR3 length: 17 residues. The CDR3 DNA reads TGTGCCACCAGCAGAGAGAGTAAGGCTAGCGGGAGAAATGAGCAGTTCTTC. Translation: CATSRESKASGRNEQFF. The complete variable domain, with remaining parts taken from reference TRBV15 and TRBJ2-1, reads DAMVIQNPRYQVTQFGKPVTLSCSQTLNHNVMYWYQQKSSQAPKLLFHYYDKDFNNEADTPDNFQSRRPNTSFCFLDIRSPGLGDTAMYLCATSRESKASGRNEQFFGPGTRLTVL.

This chain uses TRBV5-1 with TRBJ1-1; no firm D call. The CDR3 is made up of 12 amino acids. Germline values: CDR1 SGHRS, CDR2 YFSETQ. Trimming stripped 5 bases from V and 5 bases from J, with 10 bases between. The CDR3 loop reads CASSAAGTEAFF. The CDR3 nucleotides are TGCGCCAGCAGTGCTGCAGGAACTGAAGCTTTCTTT.

V is TRBV6-6 and J is TRBJ1-1; no firm D call. Trimming cost V 6 bases and J 1 base, with 12 bases left between them. Germline CDR1 reads MNHNY; CDR2 reads SVGAGI (reference sequence). The length of the CDR3 is 14 residues. The CDR3 bases are TGTGCCAGCAGACGGTCCCCATCGAACACTGAAGCTTTCTTT. Protein: CASRRSPSNTEAFF.

The rearrangement uses TRBV5-4 and TRBJ2-5; 11 nucleotides match TRBD2. The CDR3 sequence is 17 residues long. The germline V gene has CDR1 SGHNT and CDR2 YYREEE (reference sequence). V lost 0 bases to trimming and J lost 4 bases; unmatched junction nucleotides: 8. CDR3 region: CASSLGVTSGVGETQYF. CDR3 bases: TGTGCCAGCAGCTTGGGTGTGACTAGCGGGGTAGGAGAGACCCAGTACTTC.

The chain uses TRBV6-1 and TRBJ1-1; no definite D call. V gave up 7 bases and J gave up 6 bases, with 15 bases separating them. From germline, CDR1 is MNHNS and CDR2 SASEGT. The CDR3 runs to 13 residues. CDR3 sequence (DNA): TGTGCCAGCATTATCTCGCAAGACTCTGAAGCTTTCTTT. It yields the protein CASIISQDSEAFF.

The rearrangement links TRBV10-3 to TRBJ2-1, with 9 nucleotides matching TRBD2. Looked up from germline, CDR1 is ENHRY and CDR2 is SYGVKD. The CDR3 consists of 16 residues. V shed 5 bases, J shed 6 bases, and the junction held 11 bases outside the gene matches. CDR3 region: CAISTVAGATVNEQFF. The CDR3 coding sequence is TGTGCCATCAGTACCGTAGCGGGAGCCACCGTCAATGAGCAGTTCTTC.

CDR3 sequence: CASSQVGGRLAKNIQYF. DNA of the CDR3: TGCGCCAGCAGCCAAGTTGGAGGGAGATTAGCCAAAAACATTCAGTACTTC. The rearrangement links TRBV4-1 to TRBJ2-4; possibly TRBD2 for D (6 bases). Germline assignment: CDR1 MGHRA and CDR2 YSYEKL. V lost 1 base, J lost 0 bases, and 13 bases lay in between. This CDR3 is 17 amino acids long.

The rearrangement joins TRBV4-1 to TRBJ2-1; TRBD2 aligns across 13 bases. CDR3 length: 16 amino acids. V lost 4 bases, J lost 5 bases, and 5 bases stayed unmatched. Per the germline V gene, CDR1 is MGHRA and CDR2 is YSYEKL. CDR3 sequence (DNA): TGCGCCAGCAGCCTATCCGGGACTAGCGGGAACAATGAGCAGTTCTTC. It is translated as CASSLSGTSGNNEQFF.

This chain connects TRBV6-5 to TRBJ2-7; 7 bases are shared with TRBD1. After removal of 8 bases from V and 3 bases from J, the junction contained 7 bases not matched to a gene. This CDR3 is built from 13 residues. Per germline, CDR1 MNHEY and CDR2 SVGAGI. The DNA of the CDR3 is TGTGCCAGCTCACAGGGGACCGGCTACGAGCAGTACTTC. Protein: CASSQGTGYEQYF.

The rearrangement joins TRBV11-3 to TRBJ2-1; 7 bases map to TRBD2. Unmatched junction bases numbered 8, after V lost 5 bases and J lost 7 bases. This CDR3 contains 14 residues. Looked up from germline, CDR1 is SGHNT and CDR2 is YENEEA. DNA of the CDR3: TGTGCCAGCAGCCGGGGGGAGGGAATTAATGAGCAGTTCTTC. It translates to CASSRGEGINEQFF.

This chain connects TRBV6-5 to TRBJ1-6; TRBD1 matches at 7 bases. The ends lost 11 bases at V and 13 bases at J; junction bases unmatched: 17. CDR3 size: 14 residues. Germline V lookup: CDR1 MNHEY, CDR2 SVGAGI. In nucleotides, the CDR3 is TGTGCCGTCAGACCCACAGGGACAGTCGATCCCCTCCACTTT. Translating it yields CAVRPTGTVDPLHF.

The rearrangement links TRBV9 to TRBJ2-7; 8 bases agree with TRBD2. V lost 0 bases to trimming and J lost 6 bases; unmatched junction nucleotides: 8. Germline CDR1 is SGDLS and CDR2 is YYNGEE. The CDR3 length is 15 residues. CDR3 bases: TGTGCCAGCAGCGTAGATCCAGCGGGGGTCTTCGAGCAGTACTTC. It encodes CASSVDPAGVFEQYF.

The rearrangement joins TRBV7-8 to TRBJ2-3; 8 bases fit TRBD2. Unmatched junction bases numbered 8, after V lost 5 bases and J lost 7 bases. The CDR3 is made up of 14 amino acids. Germline V gene data show CDR1 as SGHVS and CDR2 as FQNEAQ. CDR3 nucleotide sequence: TGTGCCAGCAGCGGCAGCGGACTAGCTTATACGCAGTATTTT. Protein product: CASSGSGLAYTQYF. Full variable domain (outside the CDR3, taken from reference TRBV7-8 and TRBJ2-3): GAGVSQSPRYKVAKRGQDVALRCDPISGHVSLFWYQQALGQGPEFLTYFQNEAQLDKSGLPSDRFFAERPEGSVSTLKIQRTQQEDSAVYLCASSGSGLAYTQYFGPGTRLTVL.

V and J are TRBV30 and TRBJ2-7; TRBD1 agrees at 9 bases. V shed 3 bases, J shed 5 bases, and the junction held 8 bases outside the gene matches. This CDR3 has 14 residues. Germline V gives CDR1 GTSNPN, CDR2 SVGIG (reference sequence). The CDR3, as DNA: TGTGCCTGGAGCGCCGGGACAGGGCGACACGAGCAGTACTTC. This sequence encodes CAWSAGTGRHEQYF.

This clone was detected only a few times. The chain joins TRBV18 to TRBJ2-7, with TRBD2 identical over 15 bases. This CDR3 has 15 residues. Looked up from germline, CDR1 is KGHSH and CDR2 is LQKENI. V was clipped by 3 bases and J by 6 bases; unmatched bases: 3. In nucleotides, the CDR3 is TGTGCCAGCTCACCGGGGGGACTAGCGGGAGGCGAGCAGTACTTC. It is translated as CASSPGGLAGGEQYF.

The sample holds one count of this clone. The J gene is TRBJ2-7, the V gene TRBV2; D call uncertain. The CDR3 runs to 15 residues. The germline V gene has CDR1 SNHLY and CDR2 FYNNEI. The ends were cut back, 5 bases at V and 12 bases at J, with 26 bases in the middle. CDR3 bases: TGTGCCAGCAGTAAACCCTCATCTACGAGTCTCAGGCCGTACTTC. The encoded protein is CASSKPSSTSLRPYF.

The V gene is TRBV2, the J gene TRBJ1-1, with TRBD1 as a possible D gene (6 bases). Germline V gene data show CDR1 as SNHLY and CDR2 as FYNNEI. The length of the CDR3 is 14 residues. Trimming took off 1 base at V and 4 bases at J, with 10 bases between the two ends. The CDR3 sequence is CASSEVGGPTEAFF. In DNA form, the CDR3 reads TGTGCCAGCAGTGAAGTCGGGGGGCCCACTGAAGCTTTCTTT.

The chain couples TRBV30 to TRBJ2-7, with D unresolved. CDR3 length: 12 residues. Germline lookup yields CDR1 GTSNPN and CDR2 SVGIG (reference sequence). V lost 3 bases and J 1 base, leaving 7 bases between the germline ends. The CDR3 spells CAWSPGSYEQYF. In DNA form, the CDR3 reads TGTGCCTGGAGCCCCGGGTCCTACGAGCAGTACTTC.

This rearrangement joins TRBV6-1 to TRBJ2-3; 11 bases fit TRBD2. V lost 3 bases to trimming and J lost 3 bases; unmatched junction nucleotides: 5. The length of the CDR3 is 16 residues. CDR1 and CDR2 from the germline V gene are MNHNS and SASEGT. CDR3 residues: CASSDGLAGRTDTQYF. The DNA of the CDR3 is TGTGCCAGCAGTGATGGACTAGCGGGCAGGACAGATACGCAGTATTTT.

This chain links TRBV21-1 with TRBJ1-6. TRBV21-1 is deemed a pseudogene. This CDR3 is 9 amino acids long. CDR3 protein: CASSSFVHF. As DNA, the CDR3 is TGTGCCAGCAGCTCGTTTGTCCACTTT.

This chain joins TRBV18 and TRBJ2-7; 9 positions agree with TRBD1. V lost 5 bases, J lost 3 bases, and 5 bases stayed unmatched. Germline CDR1 reads KGHSH; CDR2 reads LQKENI. This CDR3 comprises 14 residues. The CDR3 region is CASSSTGGGYEQYF. The CDR3 DNA sequence: TGTGCCAGCTCATCCACAGGGGGCGGCTACGAGCAGTACTTC.